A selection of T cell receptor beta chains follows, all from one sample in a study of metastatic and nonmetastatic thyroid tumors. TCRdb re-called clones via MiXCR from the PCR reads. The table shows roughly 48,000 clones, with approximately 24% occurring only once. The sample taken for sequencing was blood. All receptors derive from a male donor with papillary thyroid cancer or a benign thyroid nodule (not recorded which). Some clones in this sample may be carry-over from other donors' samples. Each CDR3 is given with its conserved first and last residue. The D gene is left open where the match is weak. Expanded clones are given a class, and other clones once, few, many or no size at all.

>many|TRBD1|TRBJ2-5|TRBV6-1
TGTGCCAGCAGTGGAAGGGACAGGGAAAAAGAGACCCAGTACTTC
CASSGRDREKETQYF
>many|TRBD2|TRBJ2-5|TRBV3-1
TGTGCCAGCACCGGAAGCGGGGGAAACCAAGAGACCCAGTACTTC
CASTGSGGNQETQYF
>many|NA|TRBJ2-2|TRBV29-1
TGCAGCGCCACCCCCCACGCAGGGGCTAACACCGGGGAGCTGTTTTTT
CSATPHAGANTGELFF
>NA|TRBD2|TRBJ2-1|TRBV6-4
TGTGCCAGCAGTGAGGGACTAGCAGTCTACAATGAGCAGTTCTTC
CASSEGLAVYNEQFF
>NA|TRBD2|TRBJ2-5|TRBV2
TGTGCCAGCAGGGGGACTACTGAAGAGACCCAGTACTTC
CASRGTTEETQYF
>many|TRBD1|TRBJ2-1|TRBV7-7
TGTGCTAGCAGCCTCCTCGACAGGGACAATGAGCAGTTCTTC
CASSLLDRDNEQFF
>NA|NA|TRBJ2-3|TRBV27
TGTGCCAGCAGCGATACTAGCACAGATACGCAGTATTTT
CASSDTSTDTQYF
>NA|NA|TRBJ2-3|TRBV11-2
TGTGCCAGCAGCTTAGATATACAGGGCCCCCGTGATACGCAGTATTTT
CASSLDIQGPRDTQYF
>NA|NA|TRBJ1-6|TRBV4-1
TGCGCCAGCAGCCAATCGGGGGGTGAGAATTCACCCCTCCACTTT
CASSQSGGENSPLHF
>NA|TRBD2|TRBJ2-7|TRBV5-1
TGCGCCAGCAGCTTGATAACGACTAGCGGGACATACGAGCAGTACTTC
CASSLITTSGTYEQYF
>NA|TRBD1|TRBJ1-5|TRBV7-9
TGTGCCAGCAGCATGACAGGGCTTCAGCCCCAGCATTTT
CASSMTGLQPQHF
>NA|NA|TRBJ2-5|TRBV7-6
TGTGCCAGCAGCGGGGGGGAGACCCAGTACTTC
CASSGGETQYF
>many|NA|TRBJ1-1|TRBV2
TGTGCCAGCAGGACGGACGGAGCCGGATTAGCTTTCTTT
CASRTDGAGLAFF
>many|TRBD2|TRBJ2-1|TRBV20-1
TGCAGTGCCCCGGCAGGTAGCGGGAGTCTCTACAATGAGCAGTTCTTC
CSAPAGSGSLYNEQFF
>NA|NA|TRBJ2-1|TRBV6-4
TGTGCCAGCTCCCCGGAGTTGGGAGCAGGGAATGAGCAGTTCTTC
CASSPELGAGNEQFF
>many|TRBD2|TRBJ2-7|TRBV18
TGTGCCAGCTCACCTAGCGGGGGCCCCTACGAGCAGTACTTC
CASSPSGGPYEQYF
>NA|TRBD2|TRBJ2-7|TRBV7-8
TGTGCCAGCAGCTCATCTAGCGGGGCGCTTGGACCATCCTACGAGCAGTACTTC
CASSSSSGALGPSYEQYF